This T cell receptor (beta chain) was sequenced in a study of T cell responses to AZD1222 COVID-19 vaccine. Assay used: immunoSEQ multiplex PCR; TCRdb lists only in-frame clones, some missing. The table lists tens of thousands of clones, around 91% of them singletons, with around 5.5% in the top ten. Whole-study results and caveats: At 160-218 and 743-854, vaccine-associated CD4 TCRs were dominant, and they spanned spike. The donors showed a predominance of white British ancestry and of females, with possible underestimation of clonal diversity. Spike-specific TCR breadth and depth were elevated following two AZD1222 doses. Only a handful of AZD1222 recipients tested seropositive at baseline.

As for this clone: Its antigen remains unknown.

CDR1 is LGHDT and CDR2 is YNNKEL in the germline V gene (reference sequence). After removal of 5 bases from V and 6 bases from J, the junction contained 9 bases not matched to a gene. CDR3 size: 14 residues. The sequences come from peripheral blood, collected on day 0 of MenACWY control vaccination. The TCR originated in an adult in good health. The rearrangement uses TRBV3-1 (or the pseudogene TRBV3-2) and TRBJ2-7; 8 bases map to TRBD1. In nucleotides, the CDR3 is TGTGCCAGCAGCTTGGACTCGACAGGGGCCGAGCAGTACTTC. Its translation is CASSLDSTGAEQYF.